The 17 T cell receptor beta chains presented below share a single source sample, sequenced in a study of T cell changes during pregnancy in multiple sclerosis. Data came from immunoSEQ multiplex PCR; TCRdb stores just in-frame clones and leaves some out. Here the sample spans tens of thousands of clones, nearly 95% being singletons. This specimen consisted of CD4+ T cells from peripheral blood mononuclear cells, obtained after pregnancy. These receptors all stem from a female donor with multiple sclerosis, enrolled in a pregnancy study.

V and J are TRBV10-3 and TRBJ2-7, with a tentative D call TRBD2 (5 bases). The germline V gene has CDR1 ENHRY and CDR2 SYGVKD. The CDR3 has 14 amino acids. Trimming pared 3 bases from V and 1 base from J, leaving 10 bases between. The CDR3 DNA reads as TGTGCCATCAGTGATGTCAGGAGGTCCTACGAGCAGTACTTC. Its translation: CAISDVRRSYEQYF.

The genes are TRBV28 and TRBJ1-2, with unresolved D. The CDR3 is 12 residues long. Germline V gene sequence: CDR1 MDHEN, CDR2 SYDVKM. With 11 bases removed from V and 1 base from J, the gap between germline ends came to 11 bases. The CDR3 protein is CAGQSVNYGYTF. Written as DNA, the CDR3 is TGTGCCGGGCAGTCGGTTAACTATGGCTACACCTTC.

The rearrangement links TRBV28 to TRBJ1-1, with D hard to call. The V gene lost 4 bases and the J gene lost 5 bases, with 8 bases spanning the gap. CDR3 length equals 12 residues. The germline CDR1 and CDR2 sequences are MDHEN and SYDVKM. The CDR3 region is CASSWMRTEAFF. The CDR3, as DNA: TGTGCCAGCAGTTGGATGCGGACTGAAGCTTTCTTT.

The chain combines TRBV27 with TRBJ2-1; 7 bases map to TRBD2. Trimming at V came to 1 base and at J to 4 bases, leaving 7 bases not matched to a gene. This CDR3 is 16 amino acids long. CDR1 and CDR2 (germline): MNHEY, SMNVEV (reference sequence). Here the CDR3 reads CASSLFGAGLYNEQFF. The CDR3 bases are TGTGCCAGCAGTTTATTTGGAGCGGGACTTTACAATGAGCAGTTCTTC.

V and J are TRBV12-2 and TRBJ1-4; the table's D call TRBD1 went unverified against the DNA. TRBV12-2 is an annotated pseudogene. This CDR3 has 16 residues. The CDR3 protein is CASRLGTQGMSEKLFF. CDR3 coding DNA: TGTGCAAGTCGCTTAGGAACCCAGGGGATGAGTGAAAAACTGTTTTTT.

The chain has TRBV27 and TRBJ1-5; D unresolved. V lost 0 bases to trimming and J lost 10 bases, with 13 bases between them. This CDR3 spans 14 amino acids. Germline V gene data show CDR1 as MNHEY and CDR2 as SMNVEV (reference sequence). The CDR3 is CASSLSRGVKPQHF. The DNA of the CDR3 is TGTGCCAGCAGTTTATCTCGGGGTGTGAAACCCCAGCATTTT.

This clone was found once. The gene calls are TRBV28 and TRBJ2-5; 8 nucleotides align to TRBD2. The CDR3 sequence is 17 residues long. Trimming took 3 bases from V and 6 from J; bases not matched to a gene: 15. Per the germline V gene, CDR1 is MDHEN and CDR2 is SYDVKM. In DNA form, the CDR3 reads TGTGCCAGCAGTTTGCCCGAACCGGGACTAGTCCCAAAGACCCAGTACTTC. Its translation: CASSLPEPGLVPKTQYF.

The gene calls are TRBV19 and TRBJ2-5; the match to TRBD2 covers 8 bases. J gave up 5 bases and V 4 bases, and 6 bases lay outside the gene matches. The germline gives CDR1 LNHDA, CDR2 SQIVND (reference sequence). The CDR3 sequence is 14 residues long. The CDR3: CASSTSGSRETQYF. In DNA, the CDR3 is TGTGCCAGTAGTACCAGCGGGAGCCGGGAGACCCAGTACTTC. Looking up the rest from reference TRBV19 and TRBJ2-5 gives the full variable domain: DGGITQSPKYLFRKEGQNVTLSCEQNLNHDAMYWYRQDPGQGLRLIYYSQIVNDFQKGDIAEGYSVSREKKESFPLTVTSAQKNPTAFYLCASSTSGSRETQYFGPGTRLLVL.

The DNA for the CDR3 is TGTGCCAGCAGTACAGGGGTATCAAAGAGTGAGCAGTTCTTC. This gives the protein CASSTGVSKSEQFF. The chain carries TRBV6-5 and TRBJ2-1; 7 bases map to TRBD1. V lost 5 bases to trimming and J lost 9 bases; unmatched junction nucleotides: 10. The CDR3 is 14 amino acids. CDR1 MNHEY and CDR2 SVGAGI come from the germline V gene.

The V call is TRBV28, the J call TRBJ2-1, with 11 bases aligning to TRBD2. The CDR3 is 15 residues long. Germline V lookup: CDR1 MDHEN, CDR2 SYDVKM. V shed 2 bases, J shed 9 bases, and the junction held 6 bases outside the gene matches. CDR3: CASSLTSGSITEQFF. The DNA for the CDR3 is TGTGCCAGCAGTTTAACTAGCGGGAGCATCACTGAGCAGTTCTTC.

The V call is TRBV11-2, the J call TRBJ2-7; D remains ambiguous. Germline V lookup: CDR1 SGHAT, CDR2 FQNNGV. CDR3 length: 13 amino acids. V shed 5 bases and J shed 13 bases, with 21 bases lying between them. The CDR3 reads CASSITNLDPSYF. In DNA, the CDR3 is TGTGCCAGCAGCATAACGAACCTAGATCCAAGCTACTTC. The full variable domain, rest sourced from reference TRBV11-2 and TRBJ2-7, is EAGVAQSPRYKIIEKRQSVAFWCNPISGHATLYWYQQILGQGPKLLIQFQNNGVVDDSQLPKDRFSAERLKGVDSTLKIQPAKLEDSAVYLCASSITNLDPSYFGPGTRLTVT.

The V and J genes are TRBV11-2 and TRBJ1-1; perhaps TRBD1 as D (5 bases). Germline V lookup: CDR1 SGHAT, CDR2 FQNNGV. Trimming shortened V by 4 bases and J by 0 bases, and 6 bases separated the two germline ends. CDR3 length: 13 amino acids. The CDR3 nucleotides are TGTGCCAGCAGCTCGACAGTGAACACTGAAGCTTTCTTT. Translated: CASSSTVNTEAFF.

The rearrangement uses TRBV4-2 and TRBJ1-1; D is ambiguous. Trimming pared 1 base from V and 4 bases from J, leaving 13 bases between. The CDR3 runs to 15 residues. Germline-derived CDR1 and CDR2 are LGHNA and YNFKEQ. CDR3 nucleotide sequence: TGTGCCAGCAGCCAAGGGGTCGCAGGAGGCACTGAAGCTTTCTTT. This codes for CASSQGVAGGTEAFF.

The chain carries TRBV30 and TRBJ2-3; a possible D gene is TRBD2 (5 bases). Germline V CDR1 and CDR2: GTSNPN, SVGIG (reference sequence). Deletions cut 2 bases from V and 5 bases from J, with 8 bases between. The CDR3 covers 12 residues. The CDR3 DNA sequence: TGTGCCTGGAGTTGGACTGGAGATACGCAGTATTTT. Translated, it gives CAWSWTGDTQYF.

The chain recombines TRBV7-2 with TRBJ1-5; a weak D match, TRBD1 (5 bases). Germline V gene lookup returns CDR1 SGHTA and CDR2 FQGNSA. V lost 5 bases, J lost 4 bases, and 27 bases lay in between. The CDR3 loop spans 19 amino acids. CDR3 DNA sequence: TGTGCCAGCAGCCCTTACCCCCTCTGGCAGGGCTATAAGAATCAGCCCCAGCATTTT. Translated: CASSPYPLWQGYKNQPQHF.

Here the CDR3 reads CASSFDLAGGRNEQFF. The CDR3, as DNA: TGTGCCAGCAGCTTTGATTTAGCGGGAGGACGTAATGAGCAGTTCTTC. The genes are TRBV7-8 and TRBJ2-1; TRBD2 aligns across 10 bases. CDR1 is SGHVS, CDR2 FQNEAQ, per germline. The CDR3 totals 16 residues. With 3 bases clipped from V and 7 bases from J, the junction kept 9 bases outside the gene matches. The entire variable domain, with the rest obtained from reference TRBV7-8 and TRBJ2-1, is as follows: GAGVSQSPRYKVAKRGQDVALRCDPISGHVSLFWYQQALGQGPEFLTYFQNEAQLDKSGLPSDRFFAERPEGSVSTLKIQRTQQEDSAVYLCASSFDLAGGRNEQFFGPGTRLTVL.

This chain uses TRBV10-3 with TRBJ1-5, with D tentatively TRBD1 (6 bases). V was pared by 8 bases and J by 6 bases, with 11 bases between. The CDR3 totals 12 residues. CDR1 and CDR2 (germline): ENHRY, SYGVKD. CDR3 in amino acids: CAIGGAGQPQHF. Written as DNA, the CDR3 is TGTGCCATCGGGGGGGCCGGTCAGCCCCAGCATTTT.